This T cell receptor beta chain emerged from a study of kidney transplant recipient with SARS-CoV-2 infection. Each CDR3 protein gets one entry after TCRdb re-called the reads with MiXCR. The sample comprises 200,000 to 250,000 distinct CDR3 sequences, 29% of which are singletons, and roughly 7.3% rests with the top ten. This clonotype appeared many times. Germline loops: CDR1 SGHAT, CDR2 FQNNGV. The V end was cut by 0 bases, the J end by 6 bases, with 9 bases between. This CDR3 has 15 amino acids. This receptor was taken from a male patient in his 30s who had COVID-19 and was a kidney transplant recipient. Some T cells may have originated in the graft donor. V and J are TRBV11-2 and TRBJ1-6; D gene uncertain. Sequencing was performed on a blood sample, taken at baseline and around day 110 from a kidney transplant recipient. The CDR3 reads CASSLDERRNSPLHF. Here the CDR3 DNA reads TGTGCCAGCAGCTTAGATGAAAGGCGTAATTCACCCCTCCACTTT.